Each of the 15 T cell receptor beta chains below was sequenced from the same sample in a study of blood T cell repertoires in COVID-19. Sequencing used immunoSEQ multiplex PCR; TCRdb keeps in-frame clones, though not all of them. Of roughly 250,000 clones detected, 79% appear once; the ten largest clones hold 4%. Sequences were obtained from peripheral blood. Source of these receptors: a woman between 40 and 50 years old with active or convalescent COVID-19.

This chain links TRBV30 with TRBJ1-1; TRBD1 aligns across 9 bases. V shed 2 bases, J shed 11 bases, and the junction held 6 bases outside the gene matches. Looked up from germline, CDR1 is GTSNPN and CDR2 is SVGIG (reference sequence). The CDR3 spans 12 residues. CDR3 bases: TGTGCCTGGAGTCCCGGGACAGGGTTGGCTTTCTTT. The encoded protein is CAWSPGTGLAFF.

In its sample, this clone was seen a few times. This sequence joins TRBV5-1 and TRBJ1-6, with D unclear. The CDR3 has 15 residues. V was cut by 0 bases and J by 9 bases, with 13 bases left in between. Germline V CDR1 and CDR2: SGHRS, YFSETQ. The CDR3: CASSLAGSARSPLHF. In DNA, the CDR3 is TGCGCCAGCAGCTTGGCCGGTTCCGCCCGTTCACCCCTCCACTTT.

The DNA for the CDR3 is TGTGCCAGCAGCGTCGGGACTAGCGAGGGTCAGACCCAGTACTTC. The encoded protein is CASSVGTSEGQTQYF. V usage is TRBV9 and J usage is TRBJ2-5, with 10 bases aligning to TRBD2. J was trimmed by 6 bases and V by 2 bases; bases with no gene match: 7. CDR1 SGDLS and CDR2 YYNGEE come from the germline V gene. CDR3 length: 15 amino acids.

V usage is TRBV7-9 and J usage is TRBJ2-6, with 7 positions matching TRBD1. Germline V gene sequence: CDR1 SEHNR, CDR2 FQNEAQ (reference sequence). This CDR3 is 16 amino acids long. Trimming took 8 bases from V and 2 from J; bases not matched to a gene: 9. Here the CDR3 reads CASLIRGTAGANVLTF. Written as DNA, the CDR3 is TGTGCCAGCCTAATCCGTGGGACAGCTGGGGCCAACGTCCTGACTTTC.

The chain is built from TRBV7-2 and TRBJ1-1; D not resolved. The CDR3 has 15 amino acids. Per germline, CDR1 SGHTA and CDR2 FQGNSA. The V gene lost 1 base and the J gene lost 4 bases, with 13 bases spanning the gap. CDR3 DNA: TGTGCCAGCAGCTTAGATGCGGGATGGGGCACTGAAGCTTTCTTT. Translating gives CASSLDAGWGTEAFF.

The V call is TRBV5-6, the J call TRBJ1-1, with no clear D. Trimming took off 3 bases at V and 6 bases at J, with 15 bases between the two ends. Germline V lookup: CDR1 SGHDT, CDR2 YYEEEE. This CDR3 has 14 amino acids. The CDR3 sequence is CASSSLLTAPEAFF. The CDR3 DNA reads as TGTGCCAGCAGCTCATTACTAACTGCCCCTGAAGCTTTCTTT.

This clone was detected only a few times. The chain has TRBV7-8 and TRBJ2-7, with TRBD1 identical over 12 bases. V lost 4 bases and J lost 7; bases outside the gene matches: 11. The CDR3 consists of 16 residues. Germline values: CDR1 SGHVS, CDR2 FQNEAQ. In DNA form, the CDR3 reads TGTGCCAGCAGCTCCACACCGGGACAGGGGGCGCGTGAGCAGTACGTC. It specifies CASSSTPGQGAREQYV.

The V call is TRBV28, the J call TRBJ1-2, with D possibly matching TRBD1 (6 bases). Trimming shortened V by 9 bases and J by 8 bases, and 13 bases separated the two germline ends. The length of the CDR3 is 11 residues. Germline V gene lookup returns CDR1 MDHEN and CDR2 SYDVKM. CDR3 region: CASRTGRGYTF. The CDR3 coding sequence is TGTGCCAGTAGAACAGGGAGAGGCTACACCTTC.

As to this clone: Since no conserved phenylalanine or tryptophan closes the CDR3, a read error is the likely cause. Because the CDR3's place on the DNA is in doubt, the DNA is left out and the CDR3 is given as listed by TCRdb. The chain uses TRBV23-1 and TRBJ2-7; the D call in the table, TRBD2, was not verified against the DNA. TRBV23-1 is an ORF for which the function is uncertain. From its first to its last residue, the CDR3 has 11 amino acids. The CDR3 loop reads CARHSGLRAPL.

V and J are TRBV2 and TRBJ1-6; 8 bases align to TRBD1. The V gene end was trimmed by 3 bases and the J gene end by 8 bases; junction bases not matched to a gene: 3. Germline CDR1 SNHLY, CDR2 FYNNEI. CDR3 length: 14 amino acids. The CDR3 region has the DNA TGTGCCAGCAGTGACGGACAGGGCGATTCACCCCTCCACTTT. It specifies CASSDGQGDSPLHF.

Written as DNA, the CDR3 is TGTGCCAGCAGCCCTCGGGACAGGGTGGGAGAGCAGTACGTC. Translation: CASSPRDRVGEQYV. V is TRBV5-8 and J is TRBJ2-7, with TRBD1 identical over 9 bases. The CDR3 totals 14 residues. Germline CDR1 and CDR2: SGHTS and YDEGEE. J gave up 7 bases and V 4 bases, and 9 bases lay outside the gene matches.

This clone has at least ten counts. CDR3 sequence: CASTKSGQGAFF. DNA of the CDR3: TGTGCCAGCACTAAAAGTGGGCAGGGGGCTTTCTTT. The J gene is TRBJ1-1, the V gene TRBV7-2; TRBD1 might be the D (6 bases). The ends were cut back, 7 bases at V and 11 bases at J, with 17 bases in the middle. The CDR3 totals 12 residues. Germline V lookup: CDR1 SGHTA, CDR2 FQGNSA.

The chain carries TRBV18 and TRBJ1-6; D remains unclear. This CDR3 has 15 residues. CDR1 and CDR2 (germline): KGHSH, LQKENI. Trimming pared 3 bases from V and 7 bases from J, leaving 13 bases between. CDR3 nucleotides: TGTGCCAGCTCACCCAGAGGTGGTGAGAATTCACCCCTCCACTTT. Residues: CASSPRGGENSPLHF.

This clone was recorded only once. J is TRBJ2-3 and V is TRBV5-6, with a possible D match to TRBD2 (6 bases). With 3 bases removed from V and 2 bases from J, the gap between germline ends came to 10 bases. Germline CDR1 is SGHDT and CDR2 is YYEEEE. The CDR3 contains 14 residues. This chain's CDR3 is CASSSGLSTDTQYF. The CDR3 DNA reads as TGTGCCAGCAGCTCCGGACTATCCACAGATACGCAGTATTTT.

The chain has TRBV5-1 and TRBJ2-7; D is uncertain. CDR3 length equals 15 residues. Germline CDR1 is SGHRS and CDR2 is YFSETQ. With 2 bases removed from V and 4 bases from J, the gap between germline ends came to 16 bases. The chain's CDR3 is CASSFPPLNSYEQYV. Here the CDR3 DNA reads TGCGCCAGCAGCTTTCCACCACTTAATTCTTACGAGCAGTACGTC.